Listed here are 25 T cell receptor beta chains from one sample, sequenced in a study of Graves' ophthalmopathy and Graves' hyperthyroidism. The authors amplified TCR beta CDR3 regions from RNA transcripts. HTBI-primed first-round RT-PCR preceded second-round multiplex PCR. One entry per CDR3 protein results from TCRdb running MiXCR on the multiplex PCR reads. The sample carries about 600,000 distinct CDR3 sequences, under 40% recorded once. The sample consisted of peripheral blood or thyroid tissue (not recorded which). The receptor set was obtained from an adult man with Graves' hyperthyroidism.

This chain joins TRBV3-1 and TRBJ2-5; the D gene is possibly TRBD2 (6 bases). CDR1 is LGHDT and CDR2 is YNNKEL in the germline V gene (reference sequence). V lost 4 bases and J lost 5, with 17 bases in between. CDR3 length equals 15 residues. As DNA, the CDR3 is TGTGCCAGCAGCCCATTCCTTCGGGGGAGGGAGACCCAGTACTTC. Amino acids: CASSPFLRGRETQYF.

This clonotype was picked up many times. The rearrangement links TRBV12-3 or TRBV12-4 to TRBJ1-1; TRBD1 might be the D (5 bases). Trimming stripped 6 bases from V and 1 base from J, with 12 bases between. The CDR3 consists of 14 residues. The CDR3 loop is CASRTGTANTEAFF. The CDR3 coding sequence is TGTGCCAGCAGGACCGGGACGGCGAACACTGAAGCTTTCTTT.

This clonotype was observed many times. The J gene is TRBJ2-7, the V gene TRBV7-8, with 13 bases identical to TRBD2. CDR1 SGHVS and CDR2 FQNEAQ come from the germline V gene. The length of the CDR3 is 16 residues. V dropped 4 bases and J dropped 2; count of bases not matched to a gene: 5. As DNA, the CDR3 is TGTGCCAGCAGCTCAGGGACTAGCGGGAACCCCTACGAGCAGTACTTC. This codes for CASSSGTSGNPYEQYF.

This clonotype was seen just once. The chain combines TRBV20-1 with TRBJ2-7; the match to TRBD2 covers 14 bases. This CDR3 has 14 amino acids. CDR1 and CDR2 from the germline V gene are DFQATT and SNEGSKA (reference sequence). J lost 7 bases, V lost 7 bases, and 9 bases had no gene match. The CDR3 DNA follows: TGCAGTGTCAGGGGGACTAGCGGGAGTGGAGAGCAGTACTTC. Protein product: CSVRGTSGSGEQYF.

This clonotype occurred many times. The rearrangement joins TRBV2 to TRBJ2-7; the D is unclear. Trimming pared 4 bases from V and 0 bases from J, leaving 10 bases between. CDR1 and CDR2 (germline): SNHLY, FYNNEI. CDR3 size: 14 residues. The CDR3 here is CASSGITSSYEQYF. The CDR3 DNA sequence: TGTGCCAGCAGTGGAATCACGAGCTCCTACGAGCAGTACTTC.

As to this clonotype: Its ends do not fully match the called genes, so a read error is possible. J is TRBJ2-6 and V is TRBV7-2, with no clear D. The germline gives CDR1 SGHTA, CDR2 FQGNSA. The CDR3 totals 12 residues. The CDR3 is CASSLAQEDLIF. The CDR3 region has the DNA TGTGCCAGCAGCTTAGCACAAGAGGACCTGATTTTC.

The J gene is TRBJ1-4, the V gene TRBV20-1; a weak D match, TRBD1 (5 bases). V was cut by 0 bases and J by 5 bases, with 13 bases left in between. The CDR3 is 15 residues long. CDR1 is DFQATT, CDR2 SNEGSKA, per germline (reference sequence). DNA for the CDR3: TGCAGTGCTAGAGATCTCGGGACGAGGAATGAAAAACTGTTTTTT. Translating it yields CSARDLGTRNEKLFF.

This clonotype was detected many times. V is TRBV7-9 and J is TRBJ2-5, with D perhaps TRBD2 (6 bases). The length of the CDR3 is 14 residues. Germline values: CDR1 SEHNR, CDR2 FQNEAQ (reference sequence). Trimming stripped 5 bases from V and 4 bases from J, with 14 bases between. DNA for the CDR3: TGTGCCAGCAGCGACCGGGACTTGATAGAGACCCAGTACTTC. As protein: CASSDRDLIETQYF.

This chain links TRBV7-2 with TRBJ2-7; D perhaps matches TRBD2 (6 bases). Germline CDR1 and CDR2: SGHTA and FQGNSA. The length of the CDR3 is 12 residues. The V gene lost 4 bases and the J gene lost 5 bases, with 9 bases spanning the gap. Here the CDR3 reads CASSSDYHEQYF. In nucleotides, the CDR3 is TGTGCCAGCAGCTCGGACTACCACGAGCAGTACTTC.

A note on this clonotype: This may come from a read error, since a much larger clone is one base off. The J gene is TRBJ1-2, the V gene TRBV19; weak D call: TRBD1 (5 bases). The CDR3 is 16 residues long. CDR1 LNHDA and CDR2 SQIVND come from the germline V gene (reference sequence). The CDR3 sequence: CASSIKGTGEGYGCTF. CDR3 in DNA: TGTGCCAGTAGTATTAAAGGCACAGGTGAGGGCTATGGCTGCACCTTC.

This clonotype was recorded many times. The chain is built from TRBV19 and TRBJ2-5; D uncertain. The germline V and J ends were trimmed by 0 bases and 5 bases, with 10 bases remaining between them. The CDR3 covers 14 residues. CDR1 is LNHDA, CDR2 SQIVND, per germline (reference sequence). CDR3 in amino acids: CASSIDFAGETQYF. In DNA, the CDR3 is TGTGCCAGTAGTATAGATTTCGCAGGCGAGACCCAGTACTTC. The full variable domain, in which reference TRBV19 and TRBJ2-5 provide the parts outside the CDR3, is DGGITQSPKYLFRKEGQNVTLSCEQNLNHDAMYWYRQDPGQGLRLIYYSQIVNDFQKGDIAEGYSVSREKKESFPLTVTSAQKNPTAFYLCASSIDFAGETQYFGPGTRLLVL.

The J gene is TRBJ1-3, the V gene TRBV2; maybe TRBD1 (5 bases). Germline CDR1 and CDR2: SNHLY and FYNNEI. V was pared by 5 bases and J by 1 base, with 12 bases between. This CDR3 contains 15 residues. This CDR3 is CASSFWGVSGNTIYF. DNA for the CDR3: TGTGCCAGCAGTTTTTGGGGGGTTTCTGGAAACACCATATATTTT.

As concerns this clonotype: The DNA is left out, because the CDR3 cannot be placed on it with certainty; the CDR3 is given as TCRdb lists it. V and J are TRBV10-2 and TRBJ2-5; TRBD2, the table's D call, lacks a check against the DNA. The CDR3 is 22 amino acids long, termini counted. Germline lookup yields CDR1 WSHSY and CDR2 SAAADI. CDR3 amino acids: CASSESVRSDYGYTFGSETQYF.

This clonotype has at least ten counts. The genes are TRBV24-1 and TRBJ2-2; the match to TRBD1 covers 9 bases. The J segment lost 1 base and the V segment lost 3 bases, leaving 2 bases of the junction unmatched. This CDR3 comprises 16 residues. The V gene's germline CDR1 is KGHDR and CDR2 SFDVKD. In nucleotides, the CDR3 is TGTGCCACCAGTGATGCGGACAGGGGGAACACCGGGGAGCTGTTTTTT. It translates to CATSDADRGNTGELFF.

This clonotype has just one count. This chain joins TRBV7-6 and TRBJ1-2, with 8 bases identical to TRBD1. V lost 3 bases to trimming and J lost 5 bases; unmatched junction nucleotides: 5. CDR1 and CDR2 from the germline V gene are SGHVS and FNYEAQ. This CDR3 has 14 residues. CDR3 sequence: CASSFGQGYYGYTF. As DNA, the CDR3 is TGTGCCAGCAGCTTCGGACAGGGTTATTATGGCTACACCTTC.

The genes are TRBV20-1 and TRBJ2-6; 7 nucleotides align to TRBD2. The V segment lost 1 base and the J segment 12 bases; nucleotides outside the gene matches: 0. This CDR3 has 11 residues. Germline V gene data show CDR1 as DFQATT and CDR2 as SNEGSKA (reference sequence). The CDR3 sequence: CSARGTSVLTF. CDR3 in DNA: TGCAGTGCTAGAGGGACTAGCGTCCTGACTTTC.

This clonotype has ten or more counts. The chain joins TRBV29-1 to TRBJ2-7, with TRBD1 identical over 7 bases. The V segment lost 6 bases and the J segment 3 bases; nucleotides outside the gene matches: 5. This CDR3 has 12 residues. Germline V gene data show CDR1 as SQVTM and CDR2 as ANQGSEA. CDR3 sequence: CSVTGTVYEQYF. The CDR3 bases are TGCAGCGTGACCGGGACAGTCTACGAGCAGTACTTC.

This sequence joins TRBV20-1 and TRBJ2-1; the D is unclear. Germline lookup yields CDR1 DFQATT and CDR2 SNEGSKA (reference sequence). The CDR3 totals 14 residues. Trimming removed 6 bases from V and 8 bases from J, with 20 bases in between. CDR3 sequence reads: CSARVYPATDEQFF. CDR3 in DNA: TGCAGTGCACGGGTCTACCCCGCTACCGATGAGCAGTTCTTC.

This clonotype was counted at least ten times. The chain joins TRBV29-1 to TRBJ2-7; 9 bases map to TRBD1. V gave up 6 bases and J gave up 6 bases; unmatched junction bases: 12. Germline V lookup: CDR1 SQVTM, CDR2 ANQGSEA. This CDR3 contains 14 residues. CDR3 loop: CSVERQGGLVEQYF. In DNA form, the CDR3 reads TGCAGCGTCGAGAGACAGGGGGGGCTTGTCGAGCAGTACTTC.

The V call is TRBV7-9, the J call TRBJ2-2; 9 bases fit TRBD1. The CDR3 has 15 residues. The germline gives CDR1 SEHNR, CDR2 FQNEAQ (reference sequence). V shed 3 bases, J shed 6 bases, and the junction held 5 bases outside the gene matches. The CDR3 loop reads CASSLDRGIPGELFF. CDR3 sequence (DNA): TGTGCCAGCAGCTTGGACAGGGGTATACCCGGGGAGCTGTTTTTT.

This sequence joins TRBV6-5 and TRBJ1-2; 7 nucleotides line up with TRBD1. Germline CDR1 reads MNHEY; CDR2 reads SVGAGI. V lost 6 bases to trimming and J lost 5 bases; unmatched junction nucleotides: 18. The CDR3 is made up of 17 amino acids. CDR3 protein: CASRKNQRGLQGYGYTF. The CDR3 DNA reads TGTGCCAGCAGGAAGAACCAAAGGGGGCTCCAGGGTTATGGCTACACCTTC.

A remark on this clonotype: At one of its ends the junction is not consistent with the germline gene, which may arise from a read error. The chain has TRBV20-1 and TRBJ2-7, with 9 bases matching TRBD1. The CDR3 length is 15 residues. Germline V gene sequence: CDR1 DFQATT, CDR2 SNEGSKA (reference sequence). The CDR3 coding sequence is TGCGGTGCTAGAACCGGGACAGGGATCCCCTACGGGCAGTACTTC. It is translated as CGARTGTGIPYGQYF.

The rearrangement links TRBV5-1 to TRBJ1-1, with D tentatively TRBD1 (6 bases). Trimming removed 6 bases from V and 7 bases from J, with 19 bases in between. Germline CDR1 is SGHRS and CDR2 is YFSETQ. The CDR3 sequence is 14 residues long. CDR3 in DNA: TGCGCCAGCACCAGGGGAGGGATGACTAATGAAGCTTTCTTT. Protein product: CASTRGGMTNEAFF.

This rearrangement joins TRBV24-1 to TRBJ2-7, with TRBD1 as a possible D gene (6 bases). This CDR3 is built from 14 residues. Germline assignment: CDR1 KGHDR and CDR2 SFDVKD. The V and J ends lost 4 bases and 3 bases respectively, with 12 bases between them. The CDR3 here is CATSDPDRSYEQYF. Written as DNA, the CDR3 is TGTGCCACCAGTGACCCGGACAGAAGCTACGAGCAGTACTTC.

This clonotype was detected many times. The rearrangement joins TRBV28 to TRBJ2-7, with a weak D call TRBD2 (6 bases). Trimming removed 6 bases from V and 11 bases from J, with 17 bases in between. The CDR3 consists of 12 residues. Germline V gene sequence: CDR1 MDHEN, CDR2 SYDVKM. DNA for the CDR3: TGTGCCAGCAGGATGGGCGGGGAATCAGAGTACTTC. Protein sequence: CASRMGGESEYF.